The clone carrying this T cell receptor (beta chain) was seen ten or more times. Authors' data handling: It was from reference gene primer amplification that nucleated cell counts were estimated. Data came from immunoSEQ multiplex PCR; TCRdb stores just in-frame clones and leaves some out. Clonal size and the V and J genes are those of that table, whereas D and trimming came from the DNA. In the table there are 200,000 to 300,000 clones, approximately 78% of which are singletons. This entry is derived from a study of blood T cell repertoires in COVID-19. About the study: Specimens from acute and convalescent COVID-19 originated in the United States, Italy and Spain. T cells, B-cell-depleted T cells, or PBMCs provided the cDNA or gDNA that served as material.

CDR3 length equals 17 residues. Germline assignment: CDR1 MNHNY and CDR2 SVGAGI (reference sequence). Trimming took 5 bases from V and 10 from J; bases not matched to a gene: 20. Material for sequencing was peripheral blood. This rearrangement joins TRBV6-6 to TRBJ2-1; TRBD2 matches 7 bases. This sequence was found in a woman aged 18-29 years with acute or convalescent COVID-19. The CDR3: CASSPFSWEGLGEEQFF. CDR3 in DNA: TGTGCCAGCAGTCCCTTTTCGTGGGAGGGCCTGGGGGAGGAGCAGTTCTTC.